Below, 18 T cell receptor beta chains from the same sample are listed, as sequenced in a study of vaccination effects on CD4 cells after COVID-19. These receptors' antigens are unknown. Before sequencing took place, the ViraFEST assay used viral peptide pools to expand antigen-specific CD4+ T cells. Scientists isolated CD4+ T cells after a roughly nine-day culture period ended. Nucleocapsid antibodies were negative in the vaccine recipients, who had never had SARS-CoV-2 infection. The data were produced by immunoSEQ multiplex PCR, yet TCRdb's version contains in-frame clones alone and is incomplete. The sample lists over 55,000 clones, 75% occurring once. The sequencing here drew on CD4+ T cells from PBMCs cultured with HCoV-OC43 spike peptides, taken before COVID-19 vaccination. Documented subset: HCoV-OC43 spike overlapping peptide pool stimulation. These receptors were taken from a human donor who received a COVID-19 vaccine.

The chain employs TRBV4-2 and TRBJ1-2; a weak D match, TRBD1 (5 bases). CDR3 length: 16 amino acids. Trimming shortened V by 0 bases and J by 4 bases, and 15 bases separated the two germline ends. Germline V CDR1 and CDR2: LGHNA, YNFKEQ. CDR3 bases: TGTGCCAGCAGCCAAGAAGATAACTCGGGGGTCTATGGCTACACCTTC. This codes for CASSQEDNSGVYGYTF.

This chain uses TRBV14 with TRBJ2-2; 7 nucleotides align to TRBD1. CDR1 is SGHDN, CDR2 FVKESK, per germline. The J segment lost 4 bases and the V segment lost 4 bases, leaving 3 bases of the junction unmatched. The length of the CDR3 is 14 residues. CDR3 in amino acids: CASSPNRGTGELFF. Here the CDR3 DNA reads TGTGCCAGCAGCCCGAACAGGGGCACCGGGGAGCTGTTTTTT.

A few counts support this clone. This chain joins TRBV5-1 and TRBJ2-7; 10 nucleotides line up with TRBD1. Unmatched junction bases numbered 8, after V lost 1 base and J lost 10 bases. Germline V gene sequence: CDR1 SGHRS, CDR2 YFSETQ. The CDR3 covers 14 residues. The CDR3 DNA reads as TGCGCCAGCAGCTTGTTGTCCGGACAGGGGGGTCAGTACGTC. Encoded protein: CASSLLSGQGGQYV.

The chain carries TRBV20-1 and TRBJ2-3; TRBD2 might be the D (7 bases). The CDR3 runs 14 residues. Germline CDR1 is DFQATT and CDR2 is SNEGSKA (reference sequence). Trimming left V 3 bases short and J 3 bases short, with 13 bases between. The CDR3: CSASGRGRTDTQYF. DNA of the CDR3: TGCAGTGCTAGTGGGAGGGGGAGGACAGATACGCAGTATTTT.

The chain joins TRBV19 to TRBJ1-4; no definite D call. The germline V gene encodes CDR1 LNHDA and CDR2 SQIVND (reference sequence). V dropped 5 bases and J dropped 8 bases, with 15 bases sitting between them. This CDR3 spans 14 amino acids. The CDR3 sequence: CASSGGQPREKLFF. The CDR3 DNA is TGTGCCAGTAGTGGAGGGCAGCCTCGAGAAAAACTGTTTTTT.

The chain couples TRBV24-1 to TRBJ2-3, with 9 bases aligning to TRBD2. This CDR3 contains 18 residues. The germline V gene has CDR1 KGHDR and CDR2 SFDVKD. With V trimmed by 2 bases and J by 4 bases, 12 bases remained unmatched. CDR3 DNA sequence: TGTGCCACCAGTGATTATGGCGGGGGGGCCATTAGATCAGATACGCAGTATTTT. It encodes CATSDYGGGAIRSDTQYF.

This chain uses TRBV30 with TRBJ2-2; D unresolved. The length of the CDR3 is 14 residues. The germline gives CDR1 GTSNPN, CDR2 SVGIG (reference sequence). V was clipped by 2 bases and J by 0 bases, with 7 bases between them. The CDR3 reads CAWSLETNTGELFF. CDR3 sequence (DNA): TGTGCCTGGAGTTTGGAGACGAACACCGGGGAGCTGTTTTTT.

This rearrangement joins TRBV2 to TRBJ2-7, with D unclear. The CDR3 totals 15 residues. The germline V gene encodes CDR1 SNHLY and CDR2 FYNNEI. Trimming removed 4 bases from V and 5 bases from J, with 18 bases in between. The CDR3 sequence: CASSVILGSLNEQYV. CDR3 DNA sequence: TGTGCCAGCAGTGTTATCCTGGGCAGTTTGAACGAGCAGTACGTC.

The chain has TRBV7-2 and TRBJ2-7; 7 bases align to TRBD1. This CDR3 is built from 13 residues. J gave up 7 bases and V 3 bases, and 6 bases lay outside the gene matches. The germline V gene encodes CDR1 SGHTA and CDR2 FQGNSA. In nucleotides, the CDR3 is TGTGCCAGCAGCTTTGACAGGGTGAAGGAGCAGTACGTC. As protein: CASSFDRVKEQYV.

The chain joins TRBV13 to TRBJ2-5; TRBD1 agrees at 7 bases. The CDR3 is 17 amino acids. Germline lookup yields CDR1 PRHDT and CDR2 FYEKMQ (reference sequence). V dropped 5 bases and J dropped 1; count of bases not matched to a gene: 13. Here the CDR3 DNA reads TGTGCCAGCAGCCTACTAGGGGGACAGTGGTTCCAAGAGACCCAGTACTTC. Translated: CASSLLGGQWFQETQYF.

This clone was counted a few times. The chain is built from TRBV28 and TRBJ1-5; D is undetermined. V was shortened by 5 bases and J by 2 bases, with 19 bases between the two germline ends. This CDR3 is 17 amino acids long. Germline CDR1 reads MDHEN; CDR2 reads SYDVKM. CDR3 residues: CASSPPHYKGGNQPQHF. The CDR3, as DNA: TGTGCCAGCAGTCCGCCCCATTACAAGGGCGGCAATCAGCCCCAGCATTTT.

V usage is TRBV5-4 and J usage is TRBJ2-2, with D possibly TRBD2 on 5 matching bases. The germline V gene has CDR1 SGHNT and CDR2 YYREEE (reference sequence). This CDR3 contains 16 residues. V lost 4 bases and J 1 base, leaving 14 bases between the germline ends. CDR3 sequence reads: CASSLHGGRNTGELFF. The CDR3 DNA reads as TGTGCCAGCAGCCTCCACGGAGGAAGGAACACCGGGGAGCTGTTTTTT. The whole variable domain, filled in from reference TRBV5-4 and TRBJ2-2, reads ETGVTQSPTHLIKTRGQQVTLRCSSQSGHNTVSWYQQALGQGPQFIFQYYREEENGRGNFPPRFSGLQFPNYSSELNVNALELDDSALYLCASSLHGGRNTGELFFGEGSRLTVL.

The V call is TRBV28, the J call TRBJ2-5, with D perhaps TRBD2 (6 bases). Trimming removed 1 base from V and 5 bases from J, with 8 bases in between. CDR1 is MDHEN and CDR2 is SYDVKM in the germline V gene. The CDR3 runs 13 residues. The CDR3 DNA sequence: TGTGCCAGCAGTTTATCTAGCGTGGAGACCCAGTACTTC. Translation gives CASSLSSVETQYF.

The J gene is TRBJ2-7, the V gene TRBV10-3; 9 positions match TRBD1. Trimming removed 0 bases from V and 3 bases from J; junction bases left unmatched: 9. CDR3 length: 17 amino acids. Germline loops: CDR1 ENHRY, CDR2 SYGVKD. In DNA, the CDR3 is TGTGCCATCAGTGAGTCCGCCGGGACAGGGATTTACTACGAGCAGTACGTC. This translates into CAISESAGTGIYYEQYV.

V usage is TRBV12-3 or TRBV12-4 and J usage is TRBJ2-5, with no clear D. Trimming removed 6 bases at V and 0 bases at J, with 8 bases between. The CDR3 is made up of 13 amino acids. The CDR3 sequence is CASSHANQETQYF. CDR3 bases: TGTGCCAGCAGCCATGCCAACCAAGAGACCCAGTACTTC.

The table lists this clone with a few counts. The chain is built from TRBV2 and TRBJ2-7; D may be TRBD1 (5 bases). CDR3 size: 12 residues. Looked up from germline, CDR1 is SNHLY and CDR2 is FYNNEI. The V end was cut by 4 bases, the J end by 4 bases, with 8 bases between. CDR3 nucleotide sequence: TGTGCCAGCAGTGTAACAGGATACGAGCAGTACGTC. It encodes CASSVTGYEQYV.

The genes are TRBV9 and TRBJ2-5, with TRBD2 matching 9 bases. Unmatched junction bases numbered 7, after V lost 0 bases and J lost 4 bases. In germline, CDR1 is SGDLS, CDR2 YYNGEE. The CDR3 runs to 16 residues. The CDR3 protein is CASSVGAGGRPETQYF. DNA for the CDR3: TGTGCCAGCAGCGTAGGGGCGGGGGGGCGACCAGAGACCCAGTACTTC.

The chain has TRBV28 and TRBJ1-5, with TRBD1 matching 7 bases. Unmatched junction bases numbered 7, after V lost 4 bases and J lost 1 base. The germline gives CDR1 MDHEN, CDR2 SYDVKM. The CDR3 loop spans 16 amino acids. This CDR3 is CASSSRGRGSNQPQHF. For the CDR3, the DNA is TGTGCCAGCAGTTCTAGGGGGCGTGGGAGCAATCAGCCCCAGCATTTT.